The 25 T cell receptor beta chains listed next were all sequenced from one sample in a study of identical twins. TCRdb analysed the 5' RACE reads with MiXCR anew, one entry per CDR3 protein. The table shows hundreds of thousands of distinct CDR3 sequences, with more than 6.5% occurring only once. These records were also assigned to another study, of yellow fever vaccine responses in identical twins.

The sequenced material came from PBMCs. Every receptor here comes from a woman between 18 and 30 years old in good health.

This clonotype has ten or more counts. The J gene is TRBJ2-5, the V gene TRBV7-9; TRBD1 matches at 8 bases. Trimming took 4 bases from V and 5 from J; bases not matched to a gene: 3. The germline V gene encodes CDR1 SEHNR and CDR2 FQNEAQ (reference sequence). The CDR3 has 13 residues. CDR3 DNA: TGTGCCAGCAGCTCCCCAGGGGGCGAGACCCAGTACTTC. Translation gives CASSSPGGETQYF.

This clonotype was picked up a small number of times. This chain uses TRBV6-2 or TRBV6-3 with TRBJ2-7; 7 bases are a match to TRBD2. Per the germline V gene, CDR1 is MNHEY and CDR2 is SVGEGT. The trim removed 3 bases at V and 4 bases at J, leaving 12 bases unmatched. The CDR3 has 16 residues. DNA for the CDR3: TGTGCCAGCAGTTATGATCCGAGGACTAGGGGTTACGAGCAGTACTTC. Residues: CASSYDPRTRGYEQYF.

This clonotype was counted only a few times. This chain joins TRBV6-2 or TRBV6-3 and TRBJ2-3; 8 bases are a match to TRBD2. The trim removed 2 bases at V and 0 bases at J, leaving 4 bases unmatched. CDR3 size: 16 residues. Germline V CDR1 and CDR2: MNHEY, SVGEGT. CDR3 protein: CASSYRSSGSTDTQYF. The DNA for the CDR3 is TGTGCCAGCAGTTACAGGTCTAGCGGGAGCACAGATACGCAGTATTTT.

This clonotype showed up just a few times. The chain links TRBV6-2 or TRBV6-3 to TRBJ2-3; 13 nucleotides match TRBD2. This CDR3 spans 16 amino acids. The V segment lost 5 bases and the J segment 6 bases; nucleotides outside the gene matches: 8. Germline loops: CDR1 MNHEY, CDR2 SVGEGT. The CDR3 nucleotides are TGTGCCAGCAGTCCCGGACTAGCGGGAGTTTTTGATACGCAGTATTTT. It is translated as CASSPGLAGVFDTQYF.

A note on this clonotype: This clone may be a read error of a much larger clone one base away. V and J are TRBV4-1 and TRBJ2-1; 14 bases match TRBD2. The length of the CDR3 is 14 residues. The germline V gene has CDR1 MGHRA and CDR2 YSYEKL. The CDR3 bases are TGCACCAGCAGCCAGGGACTAGCGGGAGATGAGCAGTTCTTC. Translation: CTSSQGLAGDEQFF.

This clonotype has just a few counts. This chain links TRBV11-2 with TRBJ2-7; TRBD1 matches at 7 bases. The germline CDR1 and CDR2 sequences are SGHAT and FQNNGV. V was pared by 5 bases and J by 3 bases, with 13 bases of the junction left unmatched. The CDR3 extends over 16 amino acids. The CDR3 region has the DNA TGTGCCAGCAGCAGAAGACAGGGTTTCATCATCTACGAGCAGTACTTC. This encodes CASSRRQGFIIYEQYF.

This clonotype was seen at least ten times. The chain is built from TRBV29-1 and TRBJ2-7; no definite D call. Germline lookup yields CDR1 SQVTM and CDR2 ANQGSEA. This CDR3 region has 12 residues. V lost 5 bases and J 4 bases, leaving 12 bases between the germline ends. The CDR3 DNA follows: TGCAGCGTTTTTATCCCCCCATACGAGCAGTACTTC. It encodes CSVFIPPYEQYF.

The chain joins TRBV7-2 to TRBJ2-3, with D possibly matching TRBD2 (5 bases). This CDR3 region has 16 residues. Per germline, CDR1 SGHTA and CDR2 FQGNSA. The V end was cut by 5 bases, the J end by 4 bases, with 19 bases between. The CDR3 sequence: CASSISGGFGADTQYF. The CDR3 nucleotides read TGTGCCAGCAGCATAAGCGGCGGGTTTGGGGCAGATACGCAGTATTTT.

The V and J genes are TRBV18 and TRBJ2-5, with D perhaps TRBD1 (5 bases). The CDR3 consists of 13 residues. V was pared by 4 bases and J by 1 base, with 7 bases between. CDR1 is KGHSH and CDR2 is LQKENI in the germline V gene. The CDR3 DNA reads as TGTGCCAGCTCACAACAGGCCCAAGAGACCCAGTACTTC. Protein product: CASSQQAQETQYF.

This clonotype was seen a few times. V is TRBV7-6 and J is TRBJ2-7; 7 nucleotides agree with TRBD2. The germline gives CDR1 SGHVS, CDR2 FNYEAQ. With V trimmed by 1 base and J by 2 bases, 5 bases remained unmatched. This CDR3 has 15 amino acids. The CDR3 here is CASSLDGTTPYEQYF. The DNA for the CDR3 is TGTGCCAGCAGCTTAGACGGGACTACTCCCTACGAGCAGTACTTC.

This chain connects TRBV7-2 to TRBJ2-7, with 7 bases matching TRBD2. Germline trimming cut 5 bases from V and 0 bases from J; bases unmatched to any gene: 7. The CDR3 loop spans 15 amino acids. The germline CDR1 and CDR2 sequences are SGHTA and FQGNSA. CDR3 sequence: CASSLTSSGSYEQYF. The CDR3, as DNA: TGTGCCAGCAGCCTCACTTCTAGCGGCTCCTACGAGCAGTACTTC.

This clonotype was counted ten times or more. This sequence joins TRBV28 and TRBJ1-2; 7 nucleotides align to TRBD1. Losses at the gene ends were 2 bases for V and 4 bases for J; bases not matched to a gene: 1. Per germline, CDR1 MDHEN and CDR2 SYDVKM. The CDR3 is made up of 13 amino acids. The CDR3 DNA is TGTGCCAGCAGTTTACCAGGGGGCTATGGCTACACCTTC. It yields the protein CASSLPGGYGYTF.

This clonotype showed up many times. CDR3 loop: CASSLLFAPTGDTQYF. CDR3 bases: TGTGCCAGCAGTTTATTGTTCGCACCGACGGGGGATACGCAGTATTTT. The V gene is TRBV28, the J gene TRBJ2-3; D may be TRBD2 (5 bases). V lost 1 base and J 6 bases, leaving 17 bases between the germline ends. Germline V gene lookup returns CDR1 MDHEN and CDR2 SYDVKM. This CDR3 is built from 16 residues.

This clonotype was counted once. V is TRBV20-1 and J is TRBJ2-7, with 7 bases that match TRBD1. The V gene's germline CDR1 is DFQATT and CDR2 SNEGSKA (reference sequence). The CDR3 extends over 11 amino acids. The CDR3 region has the DNA TGCAGCCAACAGGGGACGGACGAGCAGTACTTC. Its protein is CSQQGTDEQYF.

For this clonotype: A read error may account for a junction end that differs from germline. The CDR3 sequence is CATSRGTGQKIF. Here the CDR3 DNA reads TGTGCCACCAGCAGAGGGACTGGACAGAAAATCTTT. The J gene is TRBJ1-1, the V gene TRBV15, with a weak D call TRBD1 (6 bases). Germline V CDR1 and CDR2: LNHNV, YYDKDF (reference sequence). The CDR3 runs 12 residues.

This clonotype was recorded a few times. This chain joins TRBV20-1 and TRBJ2-1, with 8 nucleotides matching TRBD1. Germline lookup yields CDR1 DFQATT and CDR2 SNEGSKA (reference sequence). The CDR3 spans 13 residues. After removal of 6 bases from V and 9 bases from J, the junction contained 10 bases not matched to a gene. DNA of the CDR3: TGCAGTGCCCCGGACAGGGACCCCGGTGAGCAGTTCTTC. Its protein is CSAPDRDPGEQFF.

In this sample, this clonotype turned up a few times. The rearrangement joins TRBV5-1 to TRBJ1-2, with 7 positions matching TRBD1. The CDR3 spans 16 residues. Losses at the gene ends were 5 bases for V and 0 bases for J; bases not matched to a gene: 10. CDR1 and CDR2 (germline): SGHRS, YFSETQ. The CDR3 here is CASREGATTSNYGYTF. In nucleotides, the CDR3 is TGCGCCAGCAGGGAGGGGGCGACGACCTCTAACTATGGCTACACCTTC.

This clonotype was detected only a few times. This rearrangement joins TRBV27 to TRBJ2-3; 8 nucleotides align to TRBD1. Germline lookup yields CDR1 MNHEY and CDR2 SMNVEV (reference sequence). The CDR3 consists of 16 residues. The V and J ends lost 3 bases and 4 bases, in that order; junction bases with no gene match: 9. The CDR3 DNA sequence: TGTGCCAGCAGTTTTGGGACAGGAAAGATGGCAGATACGCAGTATTTT. Translated, it gives CASSFGTGKMADTQYF.

V is TRBV20-1 and J is TRBJ1-3, with D maybe TRBD1 (6 bases). Between the trimmed V and J ends, which lost 4 bases and 3 bases, there was a span of 16 bases. Germline lookup yields CDR1 DFQATT and CDR2 SNEGSKA (reference sequence). This CDR3 spans 15 amino acids. The CDR3 is CSAITGFQGGNTIYF. The CDR3 DNA sequence: TGCAGTGCTATCACAGGGTTTCAGGGTGGAAACACCATATATTTT.

This sequence joins TRBV4-3 and TRBJ2-2; D remains ambiguous. Deletions cut 1 base from V and 8 bases from J, with 8 bases between. CDR3 length: 13 residues. Germline CDR1 reads LGHNA; CDR2 reads YSLEER. The CDR3 reads CASSQGFSGELFF. The CDR3 nucleotides are TGCGCCAGCAGCCAAGGTTTTTCGGGGGAGCTGTTTTTT.

This clonotype was recorded at least ten times. The rearrangement joins TRBV7-2 to TRBJ2-1, with 7 bases aligning to TRBD1. This CDR3 has 13 amino acids. V was pared by 6 bases and J by 7 bases, with 6 bases of the junction left unmatched. Germline-derived CDR1 and CDR2 are SGHTA and FQGNSA. The CDR3 loop is CASSMDRLNEQFF. DNA of the CDR3: TGTGCCAGCAGTATGGACAGGCTTAATGAGCAGTTCTTC.

This clonotype was found a few times. The chain is built from TRBV28 and TRBJ2-7; D is unclear. V lost 8 bases and J 2 bases, leaving 10 bases between the germline ends. CDR3 length equals 12 residues. Per the germline V gene, CDR1 is MDHEN and CDR2 is SYDVKM. The CDR3 loop is CASGSWAYEQYF. The CDR3 DNA follows: TGTGCCAGCGGCTCCTGGGCCTACGAGCAGTACTTC.

In this sample, this clonotype turned up many times. The chain links TRBV4-1 to TRBJ2-5, with unresolved D. The CDR3 is made up of 14 amino acids. Trimming cost V 1 base and J 5 bases, with 11 bases left between them. Germline values: CDR1 MGHRA, CDR2 YSYEKL. The CDR3 protein is CASSQVPGRETQYF. CDR3 coding DNA: TGCGCCAGCAGCCAAGTTCCAGGAAGGGAGACCCAGTACTTC.

This clonotype has a handful of counts. The V gene is TRBV2, the J gene TRBJ1-1; no definite D call. Trimming removed 8 bases at V and 1 base at J, with 11 bases between. The CDR3 totals 13 residues. Per germline, CDR1 SNHLY and CDR2 FYNNEI. CDR3 sequence: CASGDDSNTEAFF. The CDR3 bases are TGTGCCAGCGGAGACGACTCGAACACTGAAGCTTTCTTT.

This clonotype was found many times. V usage is TRBV5-1 and J usage is TRBJ1-1; D not certain. The V gene's germline CDR1 is SGHRS and CDR2 YFSETQ. The CDR3 sequence is 14 residues long. The germline V and J ends were trimmed by 0 bases and 6 bases, with 12 bases remaining between them. The CDR3 DNA reads as TGCGCCAGCAGCTTGGGACACGTAGCGGCTGAAGCTTTCTTT. Translated, it gives CASSLGHVAAEAFF.